This T cell receptor (beta chain) was retrieved from a study of shared T cell receptors in the human thymus. Clones were sequenced by immunoSEQ multiplex PCR, and TCRdb holds only the in-frame ones, with some missing. The sample records about 660,000 clones, 88% being singletons. Germline lookup yields CDR1 SGHDT and CDR2 YYEEEE. This CDR3 has 14 amino acids. The ends lost 0 bases at V and 1 base at J; junction bases unmatched: 0. The data also belong to a second study, concerning human thymus T cells. That paper notes: Finnish infants who were healthy and having corrective surgery for congenital heart defects made up the donors. Resections from corrective heart surgery provided thymus tissue. Usage of V and J genes appeared biased in thymic and blood repertoires. Related studies noted strongly shared thymic repertoires across unrelated people.

The TCR was taken from a boy in the first two years of life with a congenital heart defect. The specimen was thymocytes. The chain uses TRBV5-6 and TRBJ1-2, with 7 bases matching TRBD1. CDR3 sequence (DNA): TGTGCCAGCAGCTTGGCAGGGGGTAACTATGGCTACACCTTC. Translated, it gives CASSLAGGNYGYTF. The whole variable domain, filled in from reference TRBV5-6 and TRBJ1-2, reads DAGVTQSPTHLIKTRGQQVTLRCSPKSGHDTVSWYQQALGQGPQFIFQYYEEEERQRGNFPDRFSGHQFPNYSSELNVNALLLGDSALYLCASSLAGGNYGYTFGSGTRLTVV.